The TCR beta chain described here comes from a study of blood T cell repertoires in COVID-19. As for the study in general: COVID-19 samples collected from the United States, Italy and Spain covered acute and convalescent phases. PBMCs, B-cell-depleted T cells, or T cells provided the cDNA or gDNA that made up the material.

V was shortened by 2 bases and J by 8 bases, with 9 bases between the two germline ends. Per germline, CDR1 MRHNA and CDR2 SNTAGT. The CDR3 covers 12 residues. Clones were read by immunoSEQ multiplex PCR, and TCRdb kept only the in-frame ones, dropping some. This table holds under 150,000 clones, 87% found once. This chain uses TRBV6-4 with TRBJ1-2, with a weak D call TRBD1 (5 bases). The TCR originated in a man between 50 and 59 years old with active COVID-19. Sequencing input: peripheral blood. The DNA of the CDR3 is TGTGCCAGCAGTGACAGGGGAAGCGGCTACACCTTC. This translates into CASSDRGSGYTF.